These T cell receptor beta chains were read from a single sample in a study of prognosis after radiotherapy for stage I lung cancer. In TCRdb, the multiplex PCR reads were re-called with MiXCR into one record per CDR3 protein. The table shows 22,000 or so distinct CDR3 sequences, with roughly 45% occurring only once. The sequences come from PBMCs, collected before or after stereotactic body radiation therapy (not recorded which). The receptors were gathered from a donor at least 50 years old with non-small cell lung cancer. Both conserved end residues are part of each CDR3. A D gene is named only where the DNA matches it firmly. Clone size is not always given. Where it is, it says once, few, many or a class for expanded clones.

>.|.|TRBJ2-2|TRBV7-3
CASGLIRVGEGTGELFF
TGTGCCAGCGGCTTAATCCGGGTGGGAGAAGGTACCGGGGAGCTGTTTTTT
>.|TRBD1|TRBJ2-1|TRBV7-9
CASSLLQGASYNEQFF
TGTGCCAGCAGCTTATTACAGGGGGCGTCCTACAATGAGCAGTTCTTC
>.|TRBD1|TRBJ2-7|TRBV14
CASSPLVTGGYEQYF
TGTGCCAGCAGCCCCTTGGTGACAGGGGGCTACGAGCAGTACTTC
>medium-sized|TRBD1|TRBJ1-6|TRBV6-1
CASSADRANNSPLHF
TGTGCCAGCAGCGCTGACAGGGCCAATAATTCACCCCTCCACTTT
>many|.|TRBJ2-5|TRBV24-1
CATSDPRGRETQYF
TGTGCCACCAGTGATCCCAGGGGACGAGAGACCCAGTACTTC
>many|.|TRBJ1-1|TRBV6-2/TRBV6-3
CASSSYLRESAFF
TGTGCCAGCAGTTCTTATCTCCGGGAATCAGCTTTCTTT
>.|.|TRBJ2-7|TRBV20-1
CSARIQGFLYEQYF
TGCAGTGCTAGAATTCAGGGGTTCCTTTACGAGCAGTACTTC
>many|.|TRBJ2-5|TRBV5-1
CASSPTPGETQYF
TGCGCCAGCAGCCCCACCCCGGGCGAGACCCAGTACTTC
>.|TRBD2|TRBJ2-1|TRBV6-2/TRBV6-3
CASMGGGRLNEQFF
TGCGCCAGCATGGGCGGGGGGAGACTCAATGAGCAGTTCTTC
>many|TRBD2|TRBJ2-7|TRBV20-1
CSALFQAGGPVYEQYF
TGCAGTGCTTTGTTTCAAGCGGGGGGGCCGGTGTACGAGCAGTACTTC
>few|TRBD2|TRBJ2-7|TRBV27
CASSLLFGRDYEQYF
TGTGCCAGCAGTTTATTGTTCGGGAGGGACTACGAGCAGTACTTC
>.|.|TRBJ1-5|TRBV20-1
CSAREPRGNQPQHF
TGCAGTGCTAGAGAACCGAGGGGTAATCAGCCCCAGCATTTT
>medium-sized|TRBD2|TRBJ2-1|TRBV12-3/TRBV12-4
CASRHPGLAGSEQFF
TGTGCCAGCAGACACCCGGGACTAGCGGGAAGTGAGCAGTTCTTC
>medium-sized|.|TRBJ2-3|TRBV6-4
CASVRLNGVDTQYF
TGTGCCAGCGTTAGGTTGAACGGTGTAGATACGCAGTATTTT
>many|.|TRBJ2-1|TRBV7-3
CASSLRNNNEQFF
TGTGCCAGCAGCTTAAGGAATAACAATGAGCAGTTCTTC
>.|.|TRBJ1-2|TRBV24-1
CATSGTGDYGYTF
TGTGCCACCAGTGGTACAGGAGACTATGGCTACACCTTC
>many|TRBD1|TRBJ2-5|TRBV9
CASSVDRGGMETQYF
TGTGCCAGCAGCGTGGACAGGGGGGGTATGGAGACCCAGTACTTC
>.|TRBD1|TRBJ2-2|TRBV6-2/TRBV6-3
CASHPTGDTGELFF
TGTGCCTCCCACCCGACAGGGGACACCGGGGAGCTGTTTTTT
>once|.|TRBJ1-3|TRBV12-3/TRBV12-4
CASSLVRVGIGNTTYF
.
>many|.|TRBJ2-1|TRBV7-2
CASSLFGVDEQFF
TGTGCCAGCAGCTTATTTGGTGTAGATGAGCAGTTCTTC
>.|.|TRBJ2-5|TRBV4-3
CASSQGPRLKLVGGETQYF
TGCGCCAGCAGCCAAGGACCACGATTAAAACTGGTCGGTGGAGAGACCCAGTACTTC
>.|.|TRBJ2-5|TRBV10-2
CASTMGEGDQETQYF
TGCGCCAGCACCATGGGTGAGGGGGACCAAGAGACCCAGTACTTC
>.|.|TRBJ2-3|TRBV10-1
CASSEGTQDTQYF
TGCGCCAGCAGTGAAGGGACACAAGATACGCAGTATTTT
>many|TRBD2|TRBJ2-3|TRBV7-6
CASSLAWTSGRPTDTQYF
TGTGCCAGCAGCTTAGCGTGGACTAGCGGGAGGCCCACAGATACGCAGTATTTT
>.|.|TRBJ2-3|TRBV27
CASSRRFTDTQYF
TGTGCCAGCAGCCGTAGGTTCACAGATACGCAGTATTTT
>many|.|TRBJ2-6|TRBV7-9
CASSLGVYSGANVLTF
TGTGCCAGCAGCTTAGGAGTCTACTCTGGGGCCAACGTCCTGACTTTC
>.|.|TRBJ2-5|TRBV28
CASSSPYETQYF
TGTGCCAGCAGTTCCCCATATGAGACCCAGTACTTC